This entry lists 2 T cell receptor beta chains sequenced from one sample in a study of response to subunit inactivated influenza vaccine. TCRdb passed the RT-PCR reads through MiXCR, listing each CDR3 protein once. Here the sample spans 650,000 to 800,000 distinct CDR3 sequences, roughly 14% being singletons. The material sequenced was PBMCs from blood, taken 14 to 15 days before vaccination. These receptor sequences come from a middle-aged man who received an inactivated influenza vaccine.

The rearrangement links TRBV27 to TRBJ2-1; 7 bases map to TRBD2. Trimming cost V 5 bases and J 6 bases; bases outside gene matches: 10. The CDR3 spans 15 residues. Germline lookup yields CDR1 MNHEY and CDR2 SMNVEV (reference sequence). Here the CDR3 DNA reads TGTGCCAGCAGTAATGGGACTCCGGGGGGCAATGAGCAGTTCTTC. This sequence encodes CASSNGTPGGNEQFF.

The rearrangement joins TRBV6-5 to TRBJ2-3, with D unclear. V shed 2 bases and J shed 3 bases, with 18 bases lying between them. Germline V gene lookup returns CDR1 MNHEY and CDR2 SVGAGI. CDR3 size: 17 residues. The CDR3: CASSYRRQLSSTDTQYF. The CDR3 nucleotides are TGTGCCAGCAGTTACAGGCGTCAGCTTAGTAGTACAGATACGCAGTATTTT.